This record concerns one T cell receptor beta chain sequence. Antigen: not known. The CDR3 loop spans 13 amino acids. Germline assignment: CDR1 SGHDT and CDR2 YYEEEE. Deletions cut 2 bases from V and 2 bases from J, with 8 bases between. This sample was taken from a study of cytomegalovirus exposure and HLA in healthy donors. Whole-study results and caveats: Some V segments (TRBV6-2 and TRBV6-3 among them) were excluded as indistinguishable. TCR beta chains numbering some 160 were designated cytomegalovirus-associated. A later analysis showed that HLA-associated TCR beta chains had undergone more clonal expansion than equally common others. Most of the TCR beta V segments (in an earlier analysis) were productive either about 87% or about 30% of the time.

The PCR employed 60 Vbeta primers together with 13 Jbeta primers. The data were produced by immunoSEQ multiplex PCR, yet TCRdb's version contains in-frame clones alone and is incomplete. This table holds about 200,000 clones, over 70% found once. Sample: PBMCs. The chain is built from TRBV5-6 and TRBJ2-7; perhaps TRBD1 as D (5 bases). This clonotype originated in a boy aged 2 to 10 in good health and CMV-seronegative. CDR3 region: CASSFTGPYEQYF. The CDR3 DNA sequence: TGTGCCAGCAGCTTTACAGGCCCCTACGAGCAGTACTTC.